This TCR beta chain was retrieved from a study of blood T cells in healthy people across ages. Study observations and caveats: CMV status of donors was unknown, possibly confounding expanded clonotype changes. The study found more naive CD4+ cells and higher diversity in long-lived than aged donors.

Then a second PCR, running roughly 6 to 11 cycles, was carried out with a sample-barcoded 5' primer and a J-beta primer mix. From each sample, at least 2.5 million paired-end reads containing CDR3 were obtained. TCRdb reprocessed the 5' RACE reads via MiXCR and lists one record per CDR3 protein. The sample includes about 1.1 million distinct CDR3 sequences, 35% to 40% of them seen just once. The sample holds a few counts of this clonotype. Its antigen is not known. The J segment lost 3 bases and the V segment lost 0 bases, leaving 11 bases of the junction unmatched. Per germline, CDR1 DFQATT and CDR2 SNEGSKA (reference sequence). This CDR3 is 18 amino acids long.

This sequence was found in a man aged 18 to 29 in good health. The source material was blood. The chain couples TRBV20-1 to TRBJ2-3; 11 bases agree with TRBD2. DNA for the CDR3: TGCAGTGCTAGAGATTTTTTACTAGCGGGGGAAAGGACAGATACGCAGTATTTT. Protein: CSARDFLLAGERTDTQYF.